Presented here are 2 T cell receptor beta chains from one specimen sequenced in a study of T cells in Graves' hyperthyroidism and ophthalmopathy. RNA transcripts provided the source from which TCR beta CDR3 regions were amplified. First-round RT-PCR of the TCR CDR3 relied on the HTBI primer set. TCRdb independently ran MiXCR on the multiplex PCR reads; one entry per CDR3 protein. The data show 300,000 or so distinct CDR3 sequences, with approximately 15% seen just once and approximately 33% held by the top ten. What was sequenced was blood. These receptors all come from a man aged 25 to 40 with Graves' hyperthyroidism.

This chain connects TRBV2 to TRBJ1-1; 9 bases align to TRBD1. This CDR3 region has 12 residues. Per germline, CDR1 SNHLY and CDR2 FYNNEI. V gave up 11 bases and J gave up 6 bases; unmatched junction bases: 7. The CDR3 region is CAGQDRGPEAFF. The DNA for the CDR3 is TGTGCCGGACAGGACAGGGGACCTGAAGCTTTCTTT.

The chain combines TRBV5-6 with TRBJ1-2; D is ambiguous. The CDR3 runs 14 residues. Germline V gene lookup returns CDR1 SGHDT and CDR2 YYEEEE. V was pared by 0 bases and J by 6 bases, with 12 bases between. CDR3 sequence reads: CASSLVRKHHGYTF. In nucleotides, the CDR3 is TGTGCCAGCAGCTTGGTTAGGAAACATCATGGCTACACCTTC.